This paragraph covers one T cell receptor (beta chain) sequence. What it binds is unknown. The data derive from a study of T cell clonotyping in hematopoietic cell transplantation. Study-wide results and limits: No sorting was done, leaving CD4 and CD8 contributions mixed.

The CDR3 totals 15 residues. Germline CDR1 and CDR2: SEHNR and FQNEAQ (reference sequence). The ends were cut back, 6 bases at V and 1 base at J, with 15 bases in the middle. The method was immunoSEQ multiplex PCR; TCRdb's version includes in-frame clones alone and lacks a portion of them. The sample records some 4,200 clones, 76% being singletons. This chain joins TRBV7-9 and TRBJ2-5; TRBD1 might be the D (6 bases). Material: peripheral blood mononuclear cells, obtained 100 days after allogeneic stem cell transplant. The source of this sequence is a male patient in his fifties who had an allogeneic stem cell transplant from an unrelated donor, so the T cells may come from the graft donor. Some clones in this sample may be carry-over from other donors' samples. Here the CDR3 reads CASSPGQTFQETQYF. The DNA of the CDR3 is TGTGCCAGCAGTCCCGGACAGACATTCCAAGAGACCCAGTACTTC.